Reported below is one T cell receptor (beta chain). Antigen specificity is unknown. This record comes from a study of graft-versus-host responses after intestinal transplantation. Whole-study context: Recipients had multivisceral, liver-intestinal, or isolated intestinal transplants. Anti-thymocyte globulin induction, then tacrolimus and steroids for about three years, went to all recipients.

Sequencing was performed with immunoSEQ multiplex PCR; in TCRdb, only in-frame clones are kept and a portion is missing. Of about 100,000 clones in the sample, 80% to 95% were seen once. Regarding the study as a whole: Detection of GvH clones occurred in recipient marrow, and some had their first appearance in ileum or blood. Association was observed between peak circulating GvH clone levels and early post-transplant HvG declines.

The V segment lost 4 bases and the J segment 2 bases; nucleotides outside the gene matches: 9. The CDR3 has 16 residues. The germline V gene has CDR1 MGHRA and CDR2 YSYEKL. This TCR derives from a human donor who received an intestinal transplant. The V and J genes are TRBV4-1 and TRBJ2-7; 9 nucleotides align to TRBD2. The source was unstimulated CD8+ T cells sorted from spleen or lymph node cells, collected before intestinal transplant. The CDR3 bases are TGCGCCAGCAGCCGGGGACTAGCTGAGAACCCCTACGAGCAGTACTTC. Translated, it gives CASSRGLAENPYEQYF.